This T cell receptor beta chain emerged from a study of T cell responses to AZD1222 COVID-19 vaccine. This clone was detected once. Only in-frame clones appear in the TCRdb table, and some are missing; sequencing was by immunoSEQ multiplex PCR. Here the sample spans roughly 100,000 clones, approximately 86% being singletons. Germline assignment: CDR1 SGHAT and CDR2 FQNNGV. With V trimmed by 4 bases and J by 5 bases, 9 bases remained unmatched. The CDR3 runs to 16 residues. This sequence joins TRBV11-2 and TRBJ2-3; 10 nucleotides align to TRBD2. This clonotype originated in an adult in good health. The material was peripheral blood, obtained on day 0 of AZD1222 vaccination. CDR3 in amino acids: CASSSDLAGERDTQYF. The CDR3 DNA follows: TGTGCCAGCAGCTCAGACCTAGCGGGAGAGAGAGATACGCAGTATTTT.